This is a list of T cell receptor beta chains from one sample in a study of identical twins. TCRdb ran MiXCR on the 5' RACE reads and lists one entry per CDR3 protein. The data contain some 440,000 distinct CDR3 sequences, approximately 24% of them seen just once; the ten biggest clones take up over 2.5%. The data were also submitted as part of a second study, on T cells expressing NK-cell markers.

The material sequenced was CD4+ T cells sorted from blood. These receptors were collected from a woman aged 18-29 years in good health. The CDR3 runs from the conserved cysteine through the conserved F or W. A D gene is named only where the DNA matches it firmly. Expanded clones are given a class, and other clones once, few, many or no size at all.

>few|TRBD2|TRBJ2-1|TRBV12-3/TRBV12-4
CASRTGGGAYNEQFF
TGTGCCAGCAGAACCGGCGGGGGGGCCTACAATGAGCAGTTCTTC
>NA|TRBD2|TRBJ2-5|TRBV20-1
CSAAGLADQETQYF
TGCAGTGCCGCTGGACTAGCGGATCAAGAGACCCAGTACTTC
>few|NA|TRBJ1-1|TRBV25-1
CASSEFAEAFF
TGTGCCAGCAGTGAATTCGCAGAAGCTTTCTTT
>NA|NA|TRBJ1-2|TRBV7-9
CASSLLSADGYTF
TGTGCCAGCAGCTTGCTGAGTGCTGATGGCTACACCTTC
>few|TRBD1|TRBJ2-2|TRBV9
CASSGESEGDRGPRELFF
TGTGCCAGCAGCGGCGAGAGCGAGGGGGACAGGGGCCCAAGGGAGCTGTTTTTT
>NA|NA|TRBJ1-5|TRBV6-1
CASIPERGSNQPQHF
TGTGCCAGCATCCCGGAAAGGGGAAGCAATCAGCCCCAGCATTTT
>NA|NA|TRBJ2-7|TRBV11-2
CASSLRPEDTHEQYF
TGTGCCAGCAGCTTGCGCCCCGAGGATACCCACGAGCAGTACTTC
>NA|NA|TRBJ2-1|TRBV6-2/TRBV6-3
CASSVGRPTLSYNEQFF
TGTGCCAGCAGTGTCGGTCGGCCCACACTCTCCTACAATGAGCAGTTCTTC
>few|NA|TRBJ1-2|TRBV5-5
CASSSPRWGGYTF
TGTGCCAGCAGCTCACCTAGGTGGGGCGGCTACACCTTC
>NA|TRBD2|TRBJ2-3|TRBV7-8
CASSLAVFALGGDF
TGTGCCAGCAGCTTAGCCGTATTCGCCCTTGGGGGGGATTTT
>few|NA|TRBJ1-2|TRBV5-1
CASSLPQGDGYTF
TGCGCCAGCAGCTTGCCACAGGGAGACGGCTACACCTTC
>NA|NA|TRBJ2-1|TRBV7-2
CASGKNEQFF
TGTGCCAGCGGCAAAAATGAGCAGTTCTTC
>NA|NA|TRBJ1-2|TRBV2
CASSEEGRGYGYTF
TGTGCCAGCAGTGAAGAGGGGCGAGGCTATGGCTACACCTTC
>NA|TRBD1|TRBJ1-4|TRBV4-3
CASSQVTGGFGKLFF
TGCGCCAGCAGCCAGGTTACAGGGGGTTTCGGGAAACTGTTTTTT
>NA|NA|TRBJ1-1|TRBV7-2
CASSLVWGAAFF
TGTGCCAGCAGCTTAGTGTGGGGGGCAGCTTTCTTT
>NA|TRBD1|TRBJ1-5|TRBV20-1
CSATGYRGGSQPQHF
TGCAGTGCTACCGGCTACAGGGGGGGAAGTCAGCCCCAGCATTTT
>few|NA|TRBJ1-3|TRBV29-1
CSVESRRANTIYF
TGCAGCGTTGAATCACGAAGGGCAAACACCATATATTTT
>NA|NA|TRBJ2-3|TRBV5-6
CASSQRRTDTQYF
TGTGCCAGCAGCCAGAGACGCACAGATACGCAGTATTTT
>many|NA|TRBJ2-5|TRBV20-1
CSARRGGETQYF
TGCAGTGCTAGGAGAGGTGGGGAGACCCAGTACTTC
>NA|TRBD1|TRBJ2-6|TRBV6-5
CASSFPTGSSGANVLTF
TGTGCCAGCAGTTTCCCGACAGGGAGCTCTGGGGCCAACGTCCTGACTTTC
>few|TRBD1|TRBJ2-2|TRBV4-2
CASSPDRVIRELFF
TGTGCCAGCAGCCCGGACAGGGTGATTCGGGAGCTGTTTTTT
>few|TRBD2|TRBJ2-2|TRBV29-1
CSGGGYAGELFF
TGCAGCGGCGGGGGGTACGCCGGGGAGCTGTTTTTT
>NA|TRBD2|TRBJ2-1|TRBV20-1
CSGLAATRSGDEQFF
TGCAGCGGACTAGCGGCGACCCGGTCAGGCGATGAGCAGTTCTTC
>few|TRBD2|TRBJ2-1|TRBV19
CASSFGGAANEQFF
TGTGCCAGTAGTTTCGGGGGGGCCGCAAATGAGCAGTTCTTC
>NA|NA|TRBJ2-3|TRBV6-5
CASSLEGSGITDTQYF
TGTGCCAGCAGTTTGGAAGGGAGCGGAATCACAGATACGCAGTATTTT
>NA|NA|TRBJ1-3|TRBV10-3
CAISETRGNTIYF
TGTGCCATCAGTGAGACTCGAGGAAACACCATATATTTT
>NA|TRBD1|TRBJ1-6|TRBV11-3
CASSLHRGKGSPLHF
TGTGCCAGCAGCTTACACAGGGGAAAGGGTTCACCCCTCCACTTT
>NA|NA|TRBJ2-7|TRBV25-1
CTSSEGDIRDEQYF
TGTACCAGCAGTGAAGGGGACATCCGGGACGAGCAGTACTTC
>few|NA|TRBJ1-4|TRBV2
CASRFTENEKLFF
TGTGCCAGCAGGTTTACCGAGAATGAAAAACTGTTTTTT
>NA|NA|TRBJ2-1|TRBV12-3/TRBV12-4
CASTRDFLNNEQFF
TGTGCCAGCACCAGGGACTTCCTAAACAATGAGCAGTTCTTC
>once|TRBD1|TRBJ2-1|TRBV29-1
CSVSQGAWEQFF
TGCAGCGTTTCGCAGGGGGCTTGGGAGCAGTTCTTC
>few|TRBD1|TRBJ2-3|TRBV7-2
CASSLTGVGSTDTQYF
TGTGCCAGCAGCTTAACAGGGGTGGGAAGCACAGATACGCAGTATTTT
>few|NA|TRBJ2-1|TRBV14
CASSRHRANEQFF
TGTGCCAGCAGCCGCCACCGGGCCAATGAGCAGTTCTTC
>NA|TRBD1|TRBJ2-5|TRBV11-3
CASSLSRTARGRETQYF
TGTGCCAGCAGCCTCTCGCGGACGGCCAGGGGGCGAGAGACCCAGTACTTC
>few|TRBD1|TRBJ2-7|TRBV7-2
CASSFSGTGFHEQYF
TGTGCCAGCAGTTTTTCCGGGACAGGATTCCACGAGCAGTACTTC
>NA|NA|TRBJ1-1|TRBV5-8
CASSLVGGGNTEAFF
TGTGCCAGCAGCTTGGTCGGAGGGGGGAACACTGAAGCTTTCTTT
>few|TRBD1|TRBJ1-1|TRBV12-3/TRBV12-4
CASSLTGWGQFTMNTEAFF
TGTGCCAGCAGTTTAACGGGATGGGGACAGTTCACTATGAACACTGAAGCTTTCTTT
>NA|NA|TRBJ2-1|TRBV2
CASKEGLSSYNEQFF
TGTGCCAGCAAGGAGGGACTTAGCTCCTACAATGAGCAGTTCTTC
>once|NA|TRBJ2-7|TRBV30
CAWSDYIGSYEQYF
TGTGCCTGGAGTGACTACATCGGCTCCTACGAGCAGTACTTC
>NA|NA|TRBJ1-2|TRBV3-1
CASSQDLRGYTF
TGTGCCAGCAGCCAAGATTTAAGGGGCTACACCTTC
>few|NA|TRBJ2-7|TRBV20-1
CSARIQGMLYEQYF
TGCAGTGCGCGGATCCAGGGTATGCTCTACGAGCAGTACTTC
>few|NA|TRBJ1-1|TRBV7-2
CASSVYGNTEAFF
TGTGCCAGCAGCGTGTACGGGAACACTGAAGCTTTCTTT
>NA|NA|TRBJ2-3|TRBV29-1
CSAHRASTDTQYF
TGCAGCGCCCACAGGGCGAGCACAGATACGCAGTATTTT
>few|NA|TRBJ2-7|TRBV7-9
CASSKMTGNLYEQYF
TGTGCCAGCAGCAAAATGACTGGGAACCTCTACGAGCAGTACTTC
>few|TRBD1|TRBJ2-1|TRBV9
CASSAGQGIYNEQFF
TGTGCCAGCAGCGCAGGACAGGGGATTTACAATGAGCAGTTCTTC
>few|TRBD1|TRBJ1-5|TRBV7-9
CASSLTTGNQPQHF
TGTGCCAGCAGCTTGACGACAGGGAATCAGCCCCAGCATTTT
>NA|NA|TRBJ1-5|TRBV9
CASSAQGGTYQPQHF
TGTGCCAGCAGCGCCCAGGGAGGGACTTATCAGCCCCAGCATTTT
>NA|NA|TRBJ1-3|TRBV7-9
CASSPGPGLSGNTIYF
TGTGCCAGCAGCCCTGGCCCGGGACTCTCTGGAAACACCATATATTTT
>NA|TRBD2|TRBJ2-7|TRBV19
CASRPSGPSYEQYF
TGTGCCAGTAGACCTAGCGGGCCTTCCTACGAGCAGTACTTC
>NA|NA|TRBJ2-7|TRBV12-3/TRBV12-4
CASSFGTPIDEQYF
TGTGCCAGCAGTTTTGGGACACCCATCGACGAGCAGTACTTC
>NA|TRBD1|TRBJ2-1|TRBV30
CAWGTDPQGRFF
TGTGCCTGGGGGACAGACCCGCAAGGGCGGTTCTTC
>few|TRBD2|TRBJ2-1|TRBV12-3/TRBV12-4
CASSLRGEGWGEQFF
TGTGCCAGCAGTTTACGGGGGGAGGGCTGGGGTGAGCAGTTCTTC
>NA|NA|TRBJ1-2|TRBV7-2
CASSLDPVTDGGYTF
TGTGCCAGCAGCTTAGATCCGGTGACCGACGGTGGCTACACCTTC